The 7 T cell receptor beta chains below were found in one sample sequenced in a study of blood T cell repertoires in COVID-19. TCRdb's copy holds only in-frame clones and misses some; the assay was immunoSEQ multiplex PCR. The sample consists of around 82,000 clones, 85% of them appearing once. Sequencing was carried out using peripheral blood. Receptors originate from a man aged 50 to 59 with COVID-19, enrolled during active disease.

The V and J genes are TRBV7-9 and TRBJ1-4; TRBD1 agrees at 7 bases. V shed 5 bases, J shed 4 bases, and the junction held 7 bases outside the gene matches. The germline CDR1 and CDR2 sequences are SEHNR and FQNEAQ (reference sequence). The length of the CDR3 is 15 residues. This chain's CDR3 is CASSPGQTNNEKLFF. The CDR3 DNA sequence: TGTGCCAGCAGCCCGGGACAGACCAATAATGAAAAACTGTTTTTT.

This clone turned up a few times. The rearrangement links TRBV5-6 to TRBJ2-7; TRBD2 matches 7 bases. The CDR3 consists of 13 residues. The germline gives CDR1 SGHDT, CDR2 YYEEEE. The V gene end was trimmed by 2 bases and the J gene end by 5 bases; junction bases not matched to a gene: 4. The CDR3 protein is CASSFPSGNEQYF. The CDR3, as DNA: TGTGCCAGCAGCTTTCCCAGCGGGAACGAGCAGTACTTC.

J is TRBJ2-5 and V is TRBV7-2; tentative D call: TRBD2 (6 bases). V was pared by 6 bases and J by 6 bases, with 20 bases between. Germline V lookup: CDR1 SGHTA, CDR2 FQGNSA. The CDR3 contains 15 residues. The CDR3 DNA sequence: TGTGCCAGCAGACGTACAGATGGGGGGTTAAAGACCCAGTACTTC. This codes for CASRRTDGGLKTQYF.

The chain combines TRBV18 with TRBJ2-1; 7 bases are a match to TRBD1. V lost 2 bases, J lost 3 bases, and 7 bases stayed unmatched. The length of the CDR3 is 16 residues. Germline-derived CDR1 and CDR2 are KGHSH and LQKENI. The CDR3 DNA reads as TGTGCCAGCTCACCAGGGGGCAGGGGGAGCTACAATGAGCAGTTCTTC. Translated: CASSPGGRGSYNEQFF.

The chain links TRBV7-6 to TRBJ1-3; D is perhaps TRBD1 (6 bases). Trimming shortened V by 3 bases and J by 0 bases, and 12 bases separated the two germline ends. CDR1 is SGHVS, CDR2 FNYEAQ, per germline. The CDR3 consists of 16 residues. The CDR3 loop is CASSLRRTVSGNTIYF. The DNA for the CDR3 is TGTGCCAGCAGCTTGCGAAGGACAGTCTCTGGAAACACCATATATTTT.

The CDR3 DNA is TGTGCCAGCAGCGCCAGGACTATTACCCTGAACACTGAAGCTTTCTTT. This translates into CASSARTITLNTEAFF. The gene calls are TRBV7-9 and TRBJ1-1; D call uncertain. In germline, CDR1 is SEHNR, CDR2 FQNEAQ (reference sequence). V lost 5 bases and J 0 bases, leaving 16 bases between the germline ends. The CDR3 is 16 residues long.

The V and J genes are TRBV3-1 (or the pseudogene TRBV3-2) and TRBJ1-6, with 8 bases lining up with TRBD1. The trim removed 5 bases at V and 10 bases at J, leaving 7 bases unmatched. From germline, CDR1 is LGHDT and CDR2 YNNKEL (reference sequence). This CDR3 is built from 14 residues. The CDR3 loop is CASSYRQGMSPLHF. The DNA of the CDR3 is TGTGCCAGCAGCTACAGACAGGGGATGTCACCCCTCCACTTT.